The T cell receptor (beta chain) described here comes from a study of blood T cells in healthy people across ages. It was with a sample-barcoded 5' primer and a J-beta primer mix that a second PCR of roughly 6 to 12 cycles was run. TCRdb re-called the 5' RACE reads through MiXCR, storing one row per CDR3 protein. The table records 800,000 or so distinct CDR3 sequences, around a quarter of them present only once. This clonotype was counted a few times. The antigen remains undetermined. Points from the study as a whole: From one million sequenced T cells, diversity estimates were lower bounds. With age, beta diversity per million T cells declined roughly linearly, significantly by 35 to 40. Leaving the PBMCs unsorted stopped any conclusive comparison of naive versus antigen-experienced cells.

J was trimmed by 2 bases and V by 5 bases; bases with no gene match: 6. Germline V gene lookup returns CDR1 SQVTM and CDR2 ANQGSEA. This CDR3 is built from 14 residues. The sample was also linked to a second study, of T cells of mothers and their children. That study reports: Microchimeric T cell clones that persisted were not detected.

The chain recombines TRBV29-1 with TRBJ1-3, with 7 positions matching TRBD1. The material sequenced was blood. This TCR was sampled from a boy younger than 18 in good health. The CDR3 nucleotides read TGCAGCGTTTTGACAGGGAGCGCTGGAAACACCATATATTTT. Translated: CSVLTGSAGNTIYF.